The entry below gives a single TCR beta chain sequence along with its context. The record originates from a study of blood T cell repertoires in COVID-19. Study overall: Sites across the United States, Italy and Spain contributed samples from acute and convalescent COVID-19. Sources were T cells, B-cell-depleted T cells, or PBMCs; the material itself was cDNA or gDNA.

The germline CDR1 and CDR2 sequences are GTSNPN and SVGIG (reference sequence). V trimming: 2 bases; J trimming: 7 bases; junction bases outside the gene matches: 9. This CDR3 is 15 amino acids long. Authors' analysis steps: Scientists estimated how many nucleated cells there were by amplifying reference gene primers. Assay used: immunoSEQ multiplex PCR; TCRdb lists only in-frame clones, some missing. That table supplies the V and J calls and clone size; D and trimming were determined from the DNA. Here the sample spans 100,000 to 150,000 clones, roughly 86% being singletons. J is TRBJ2-1 and V is TRBV30; TRBD1 matches 9 bases. The sequence was collected from a human donor in a cohort sampled during active COVID-19. Sequencing was carried out using peripheral blood. CDR3 in amino acids: CAWSYRDRVSNEQFF. Here the CDR3 DNA reads TGTGCCTGGAGTTACCGGGACAGGGTCTCAAATGAGCAGTTCTTC.